This entry lists 21 T cell receptor beta chains sequenced from one sample in a study of hypomethylating agent response in myelodysplastic syndrome. TCRdb keeps only in-frame clones here, not all; method: immunoSEQ multiplex PCR. The sample lists some 5,700 clones; almost 90% were seen once. The sample was bone marrow, taken before or after starting hypomethylating agent treatment for myelodysplastic syndrome (not recorded which). Every receptor here comes from a human donor with myelodysplastic syndrome.

The CDR3 spells CASSQDLETGGYTF. DNA of the CDR3: TGTGCCAGCAGCCAAGATCTAGAGACAGGGGGCTACACCTTC. This chain joins TRBV4-2 and TRBJ1-2, with TRBD1 matching over 7 bases. Losses at the gene ends were 0 bases for V and 8 bases for J; bases not matched to a gene: 6. CDR3 size: 14 residues. Germline V lookup: CDR1 LGHNA, CDR2 YNFKEQ.

This sequence joins TRBV19 and TRBJ2-5; TRBD2 agrees at 12 bases. J was trimmed by 5 bases and V by 5 bases; bases with no gene match: 6. Germline V gene lookup returns CDR1 LNHDA and CDR2 SQIVND (reference sequence). The CDR3 sequence is 15 residues long. CDR3 sequence: CASSPTSGSGETQYF. In DNA form, the CDR3 reads TGTGCCAGTAGTCCGACTAGCGGGAGTGGGGAGACCCAGTACTTC.

The chain uses TRBV9 and TRBJ2-1, with 10 bases that match TRBD1. Germline loops: CDR1 SGDLS, CDR2 YYNGEE. V shed 4 bases, J shed 5 bases, and the junction held 12 bases outside the gene matches. The CDR3 has 17 residues. The DNA of the CDR3 is TGTGCCAGCAGCAGCCCAGTAGGGACAGGGGACCACAATGAGCAGTTCTTC. This translates into CASSSPVGTGDHNEQFF.

The chain carries TRBV12-5 and TRBJ1-1; no clear D. The germline V and J ends were trimmed by 2 bases and 4 bases, with 8 bases remaining between them. Germline CDR1 is LGHNT and CDR2 is FRNRAP. This CDR3 contains 13 residues. Here the CDR3 reads CASGLQFSTEAFF. In DNA form, the CDR3 reads TGTGCTAGTGGTTTGCAGTTTAGCACTGAAGCTTTCTTT.

The rearrangement joins TRBV9 to TRBJ2-7, with a possible D match to TRBD2 (5 bases). This CDR3 region has 15 residues. The V gene's germline CDR1 is SGDLS and CDR2 YYNGEE. Trimming removed 2 bases from V and 2 bases from J, with 14 bases in between. This CDR3 is CASSVDPTGTYEQYF. The CDR3 DNA reads TGTGCCAGCAGCGTTGACCCAACCGGGACCTACGAGCAGTACTTC.

The V gene is TRBV10-1, the J gene TRBJ2-3; 7 positions match TRBD1. CDR1 is WNHNN and CDR2 is SYGVQD in the germline V gene (reference sequence). The J segment lost 2 bases and the V segment lost 3 bases, leaving 2 bases of the junction unmatched. This CDR3 region has 14 residues. The CDR3 nucleotides are TGCGCCAGCAGTGAAGGGACAGACACAGATACGCAGTATTTT. Translation gives CASSEGTDTDTQYF.

The genes are TRBV15 and TRBJ2-1; TRBD1 might be the D (7 bases). The V end was cut by 3 bases, the J end by 3 bases, with 12 bases between. CDR3 length: 15 residues. CDR1 is LNHNV and CDR2 is YYDKDF in the germline V gene (reference sequence). CDR3 in amino acids: CATSREGASYNEQFF. The CDR3 nucleotides read TGTGCCACCAGCAGGGAGGGGGCAAGCTACAATGAGCAGTTCTTC. Based on the CDR3 plus reference TRBV15 and TRBJ2-1, the full variable domain is DAMVIQNPRYQVTQFGKPVTLSCSQTLNHNVMYWYQQKSSQAPKLLFHYYDKDFNNEADTPDNFQSRRPNTSFCFLDIRSPGLGDTAMYLCATSREGASYNEQFFGPGTRLTVL.

This rearrangement joins TRBV5-1 to TRBJ2-1; TRBD1 matches at 9 bases. The V segment lost 2 bases and the J segment 5 bases; nucleotides outside the gene matches: 5. Germline CDR1 is SGHRS and CDR2 is YFSETQ. CDR3 size: 15 residues. CDR3 in amino acids: CASSFEGQGNNEQFF. The CDR3 DNA follows: TGCGCCAGCAGCTTCGAGGGACAGGGAAACAATGAGCAGTTCTTC.

Points on this clone: Germline and junction disagree at one end, which may indicate a read error. V usage is TRBV6-1 and J usage is TRBJ1-4; D unclear. Germline V gene data show CDR1 as MNHNS and CDR2 as SASEGT. The CDR3 is made up of 12 amino acids. The CDR3 DNA reads TGTGCCAGCAGAGAAGGTCGGGAAAAACTGTTTTTT. It specifies CASREGREKLFF.

The chain carries TRBV11-2 and TRBJ2-5; 7 positions agree with TRBD2. Germline CDR1 reads SGHAT; CDR2 reads FQNNGV. J was trimmed by 4 bases and V by 1 base; bases with no gene match: 9. The CDR3 is 16 amino acids. The CDR3 loop reads CASSLGKRDRVETQYF. Written as DNA, the CDR3 is TGTGCCAGCAGCTTAGGCAAGCGGGATCGGGTAGAGACCCAGTACTTC.

The V call is TRBV12-5, the J call TRBJ2-5; a possible D gene is TRBD1 (6 bases). The CDR3 is 14 residues long. Germline V gene data show CDR1 as LGHNT and CDR2 as FRNRAP. V shed 5 bases and J shed 5 bases, with 15 bases lying between them. CDR3 coding DNA: TGTGCTAGTGGTCGTCAGGGGTTCGGGGAGACCCAGTACTTC. Its translation is CASGRQGFGETQYF.

The J gene is TRBJ1-2, the V gene TRBV9; D is uncertain. Trimming removed 3 bases at V and 2 bases at J, with 8 bases between. The CDR3 length is 13 residues. Per germline, CDR1 SGDLS and CDR2 YYNGEE. CDR3 DNA sequence: TGTGCCAGCAGCGGGGAGGTGAACTATGGCTACACCTTC. Protein product: CASSGEVNYGYTF.

The rearrangement uses TRBV11-2 and TRBJ1-3; D is perhaps TRBD1 (5 bases). Germline V lookup: CDR1 SGHAT, CDR2 FQNNGV. With 5 bases removed from V and 3 bases from J, the gap between germline ends came to 11 bases. CDR3 length: 14 amino acids. CDR3 bases: TGTGCCAGCAGCCTTGGGGGGTTTGGAAACACCATATATTTT. It yields the protein CASSLGGFGNTIYF.

Only one count was recorded for this clone. The chain employs TRBV15 and TRBJ2-1, with 9 bases aligning to TRBD2. The CDR3 length is 16 residues. CDR1 is LNHNV and CDR2 is YYDKDF in the germline V gene (reference sequence). J lost 1 base, V lost 2 bases, and 3 bases had no gene match. The CDR3 loop is CATSRKREVSYNEQFF. Here the CDR3 DNA reads TGTGCCACCAGCAGAAAGCGGGAGGTATCCTACAATGAGCAGTTCTTC.

The chain couples TRBV10-3 to TRBJ2-2; D ambiguous. Per the germline V gene, CDR1 is ENHRY and CDR2 is SYGVKD. Trimming cost V 4 bases and J 2 bases, with 8 bases left between them. The CDR3 covers 14 residues. The CDR3 protein is CAISGTDNTGELFF. The CDR3 DNA follows: TGTGCCATCAGTGGCACAGATAACACCGGGGAGCTGTTTTTT.

The rearrangement links TRBV5-1 to TRBJ1-2; D may be TRBD1 (5 bases). Deletions cut 3 bases from V and 3 bases from J, with 15 bases between. Germline V gives CDR1 SGHRS, CDR2 YFSETQ. The CDR3 covers 15 residues. CDR3 amino acids: CASSSRDPPYYGYTF. The CDR3 bases are TGCGCCAGCAGCTCGAGGGACCCACCATACTATGGCTACACCTTC. The full variable domain, rest sourced from reference TRBV5-1 and TRBJ1-2, is KAGVTQTPRYLIKTRGQQVTLSCSPISGHRSVSWYQQTPGQGLQFLFEYFSETQRNKGNFPGRFSGRQFSNSRSEMNVSTLELGDSALYLCASSSRDPPYYGYTFGSGTRLTVV.

This chain links TRBV2 with TRBJ1-1; the D gene is possibly TRBD1 (6 bases). The germline V gene has CDR1 SNHLY and CDR2 FYNNEI. The V gene lost 2 bases and the J gene lost 2 bases, with 12 bases spanning the gap. This CDR3 has 15 residues. Written as DNA, the CDR3 is TGTGCCAGCAGTGAATCAGGGACACTCAACACTGAAGCTTTCTTT. Its protein is CASSESGTLNTEAFF. Drawing the rest from reference TRBV2 and TRBJ1-1, the complete variable domain is EPEVTQTPSHQVTQMGQEVILRCVPISNHLYFYWYRQILGQKVEFLVSFYNNEISEKSEIFDDQFSVERPDGSNFTLKIRSTKLEDSAMYFCASSESGTLNTEAFFGQGTRLTVV.

V is TRBV6-1 and J is TRBJ1-5; no reliable D call. The germline V and J ends were trimmed by 4 bases and 4 bases, with 11 bases remaining between them. This CDR3 contains 14 residues. From germline, CDR1 is MNHNS and CDR2 SASEGT. The CDR3 here is CASSVVLRNQPQHF. CDR3 in DNA: TGTGCCAGCAGTGTCGTCCTCAGAAATCAGCCCCAGCATTTT.

The chain combines TRBV20-1 with TRBJ1-2, with TRBD1 as a possible D gene (5 bases). The CDR3 totals 11 residues. Per the germline V gene, CDR1 is DFQATT and CDR2 is SNEGSKA (reference sequence). The CDR3 sequence: CAEQDNHGYTF. The DNA of the CDR3 is TGCGCGGAACAGGACAACCACGGCTACACCTTC.

The chain joins TRBV13 to TRBJ1-1, with D perhaps matching TRBD1 (5 bases). This CDR3 has 15 amino acids. The germline V and J ends were trimmed by 4 bases and 0 bases, with 12 bases remaining between them. Germline CDR1 PRHDT, CDR2 FYEKMQ (reference sequence). For the CDR3, the DNA is TGTGCCAGCAGCTCGGCAGGGTACATGAACACTGAAGCTTTCTTT. It specifies CASSSAGYMNTEAFF.

The rearrangement uses TRBV5-1 and TRBJ2-3; 8 bases align to TRBD2. Losses at the gene ends were 5 bases for V and 11 bases for J; bases not matched to a gene: 13. The CDR3 extends over 14 amino acids. Germline CDR1 is SGHRS and CDR2 is YFSETQ. This chain's CDR3 is CASRSGTRPSRQYF. The CDR3 DNA sequence: TGCGCCAGCAGGTCCGGGACTAGACCTAGTAGGCAGTATTTT.